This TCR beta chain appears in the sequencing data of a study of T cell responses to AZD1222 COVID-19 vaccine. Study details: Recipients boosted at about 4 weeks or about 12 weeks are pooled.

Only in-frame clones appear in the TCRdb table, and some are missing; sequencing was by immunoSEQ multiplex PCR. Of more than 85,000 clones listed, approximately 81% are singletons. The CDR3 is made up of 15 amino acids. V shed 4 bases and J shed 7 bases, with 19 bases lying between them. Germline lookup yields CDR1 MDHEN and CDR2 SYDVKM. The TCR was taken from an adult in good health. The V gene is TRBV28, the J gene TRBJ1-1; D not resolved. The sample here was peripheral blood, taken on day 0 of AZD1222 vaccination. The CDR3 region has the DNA TGTGCCAGCAGTTCCTTTTGGGGTCGAGAGGGTGAAGCTTTCTTT. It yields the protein CASSSFWGREGEAFF.